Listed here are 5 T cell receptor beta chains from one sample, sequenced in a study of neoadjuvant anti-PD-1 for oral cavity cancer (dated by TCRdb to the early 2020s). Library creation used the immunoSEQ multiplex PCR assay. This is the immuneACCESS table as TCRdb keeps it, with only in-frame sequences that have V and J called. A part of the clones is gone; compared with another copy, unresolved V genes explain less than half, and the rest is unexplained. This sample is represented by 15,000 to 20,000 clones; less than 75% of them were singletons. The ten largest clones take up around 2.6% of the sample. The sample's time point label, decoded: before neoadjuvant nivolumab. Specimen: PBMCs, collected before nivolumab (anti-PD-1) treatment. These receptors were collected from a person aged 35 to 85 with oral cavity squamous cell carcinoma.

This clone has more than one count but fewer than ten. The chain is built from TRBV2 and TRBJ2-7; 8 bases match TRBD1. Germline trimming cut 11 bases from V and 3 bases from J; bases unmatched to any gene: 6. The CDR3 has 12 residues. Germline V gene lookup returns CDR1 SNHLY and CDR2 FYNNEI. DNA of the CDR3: TGTGCCGGCGGACAGGGCCTCTACGAGCAGTACTTC. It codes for CAGGQGLYEQYF.

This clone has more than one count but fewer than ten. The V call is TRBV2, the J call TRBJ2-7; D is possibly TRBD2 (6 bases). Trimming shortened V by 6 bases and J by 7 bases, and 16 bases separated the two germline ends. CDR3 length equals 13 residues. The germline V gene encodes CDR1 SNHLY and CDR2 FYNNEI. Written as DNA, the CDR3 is TGTGCCAGCAGCGCGACTCCGGGAGCGGAGCAGTACTTC. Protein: CASSATPGAEQYF.

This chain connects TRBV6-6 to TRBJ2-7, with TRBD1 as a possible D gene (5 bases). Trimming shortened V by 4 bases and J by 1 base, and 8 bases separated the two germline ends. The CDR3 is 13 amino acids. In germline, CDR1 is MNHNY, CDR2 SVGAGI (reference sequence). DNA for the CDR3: TGTGCCAGCAGTTGGCGACAGTCCTACGAGCAGTACTTC. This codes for CASSWRQSYEQYF.

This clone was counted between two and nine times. For the CDR3, the DNA is TGTGCCTGGAGCCCAGGGGGCTATGGCTACACCTTC. The encoded protein is CAWSPGGYGYTF. J is TRBJ1-2 and V is TRBV30; 7 bases map to TRBD1. V dropped 3 bases and J dropped 4; count of bases not matched to a gene: 2. The CDR3 totals 12 residues. Germline loops: CDR1 GTSNPN, CDR2 SVGIG (reference sequence).

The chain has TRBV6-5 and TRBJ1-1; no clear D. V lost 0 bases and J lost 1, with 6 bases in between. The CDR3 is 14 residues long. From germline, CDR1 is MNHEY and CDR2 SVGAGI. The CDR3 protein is CASSYSGRNTEAFF. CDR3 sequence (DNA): TGTGCCAGCAGTTACTCGGGGAGGAACACTGAAGCTTTCTTT.